This T cell receptor beta chain was retrieved from a study of regulatory T cells in long-lasting Graves disease. Through Arm-PCR of CDR3 regions and iRepertoire HTBI primers, TCR beta libraries were built. TCRdb fed the multiplex PCR reads into MiXCR, producing one record per CDR3 protein. Of some 320,000 distinct CDR3 sequences detected, 15% to 20% appear once; the ten largest clones hold more than 35%. This clonotype was recorded at least ten times. Its target is not known. Described time point: newly diagnosed GD, antithyroid drugs for less than 3 months. PBMC-derived RNA was used for the TCR library. An endocrinology department in Xi'an, China, recruited the patients. Overall study findings and caveats: Patients with persistent Graves' had lower TCR diversity than newly diagnosed patients. Among samples with persistent disease, TRBV28, TRBJ1-2 and TRBJ2-5 were favored.

Germline assignment: CDR1 SGHVS and CDR2 FQNEAQ. The V end was cut by 4 bases, the J end by 1 base, with 10 bases between. This CDR3 region has 14 residues. J is TRBJ1-1 and V is TRBV7-8; D possibly corresponds to TRBD1 (5 bases). This sample comprised peripheral blood mononuclear cells (PBMCs), obtained at new diagnosis, from a patient treated with antithyroid drugs. The sequence was collected from a female donor with Graves disease. CDR3 nucleotides: TGTGCCAGCAGCTATGGGGCAGCGAACACTGAAGCTTTCTTT. Residues: CASSYGAANTEAFF.